This TCR beta chain was found in a study of cytomegalovirus exposure and HLA in healthy donors. The CDR3 is 13 residues long. CDR1 and CDR2 (germline): SGHNT, YENEEA. Unmatched junction bases numbered 6, after V lost 5 bases and J lost 9 bases. This PCR relied on a set of 60 Vbeta primers and 13 Jbeta primers. Data came from immunoSEQ multiplex PCR; TCRdb stores just in-frame clones and leaves some out. The profile shows about 93,000 clones, 70% to 80% of them singletons. Sequencing input: PBMCs. This receptor was identified in a young man in good health and CMV-seronegative. This sequence joins TRBV11-3 and TRBJ2-3, with 9 bases lining up with TRBD1. This CDR3 is CASSTGTGQTQYF. The CDR3 DNA reads TGTGCCAGCAGCACGGGGACAGGGCAGACGCAGTATTTT.